The rows below give T cell receptor beta chains drawn from one sample of a study of Graves' ophthalmopathy and Graves' hyperthyroidism. From the multiplex PCR reads, TCRdb called clonotypes with MiXCR, one entry per CDR3 protein. The table has about 48,000 distinct CDR3 sequences, about 50% seen once. Sequencing input: peripheral blood. The receptors here all came from an adult man with Graves' ophthalmopathy. CDR3s include the opening cysteine and the closing phenylalanine or tryptophan. D genes are given only for firm matches. Expanded clones are given a class, and other clones once, few, many or no size at all.

clone_size,v_call,d_call,j_call,cdr3_nt,cdr3_aa
once,TRBV7-8,NA,TRBJ2-2,TGTGCTAGCAGCAGGGAAGAGGGTAGCACCGGGGAGCTGTTTTTT,CASSREEGSTGELFF
few,TRBV7-2,TRBD1,TRBJ2-3,TGTGCCAGCAGCCAGTTGACAGGGAGCACAGATACGCAGTATTTT,CASSQLTGSTDTQYF
NA,TRBV18,NA,TRBJ2-7,TGTGCCAGCTCACCCGTCAGGGAGTTGTCCGAGCAGTACTTC,CASSPVRELSEQYF
once,TRBV7-2,TRBD1,TRBJ1-2,TGTGCCAGCAGCTACTACAGGGGGCCGAAAGGCTACACCTTC,CASSYYRGPKGYTF
few,TRBV28,TRBD2,TRBJ2-2,TGTGCCAGCAGTCTGACTAGCGGGATTTTATACGGGGAGCTGTTTTTT,CASSLTSGILYGELFF
once,TRBV15,TRBD2,TRBJ2-3,TGTGCCACCAGCAGAGATTTGGCGGGGGGGGGTACAGATACGCAGTATTTT,CATSRDLAGGGTDTQYF
many,TRBV14,NA,TRBJ2-4,TGTGCCAGCAGCCAATGGGAAAGGGGAAACATTCAGTACTTC,CASSQWERGNIQYF
NA,TRBV19,NA,TRBJ1-5,TGTCCCAGTCCCGCTGTATACAGAAGCAATCAGCCCCAGCATTTT,CPSPAVYRSNQPQHF
many,TRBV5-1,NA,TRBJ2-7,TGCGCCAGCAGCTTGAGGGGCGGCGAGCAGTACTTC,CASSLRGGEQYF
many,TRBV27,NA,TRBJ2-7,TGTGCCAGCCGGACTGGAACCTACGAGCAGTACTTC,CASRTGTYEQYF
once,TRBV20-1,NA,TRBJ2-1,TGCAGTGCTAGTTACGACAGCTCCTACAATGAGCAGTTCTTC,CSASYDSSYNEQFF
many,TRBV19,NA,TRBJ2-7,TGTGCCAGTAGTATCCGGGAGAGCTCCTACGAGCAGTACTTC,CASSIRESSYEQYF
many,TRBV14,TRBD2,TRBJ2-7,TGTGCCAGCAGCCAAGGCGGGGGTGAGACCTACGAGCAGTACTTC,CASSQGGGETYEQYF
many,TRBV12-3/TRBV12-4,NA,TRBJ1-4,TGTGCCAGCAGCCCATCGGGCGCAACTAATGAAAAACTGTTTTTT,CASSPSGATNEKLFF
NA,TRBV5-5,NA,TRBJ2-1,TGTGCCAGCAGTTTCCGCGCTCGGGCGGGCCAGTTCTTC,CASSFRARAGQFF
many,TRBV6-1,TRBD1,TRBJ1-1,TGTGCCAGCAGTGAGGAGAGGGACAGCCGGGAAGCTTTCTTT,CASSEERDSREAFF
many,TRBV11-2,NA,TRBJ1-1,TGTGCCAGCAGCTTGGAGGGGAACACTGAAGCTTTCTTT,CASSLEGNTEAFF
many,TRBV3-1,NA,TRBJ1-6,TGTGCCAGCAGCCAAGGGAGCGGTTCACCCCTCCACTTT,CASSQGSGSPLHF
NA,TRBV10-3,NA,TRBJ2-7,TGTGCCATCAGTGAGTCGATGTCTAGCCCCGAGCAGTACTTC,CAISESMSSPEQYF
NA,TRBV7-9,TRBD1,TRBJ2-5,TGTGCCAGCAGCCAAAGGACAGGGATCGAGACCCAGTACTTC,CASSQRTGIETQYF
NA,TRBV2,TRBD1,TRBJ2-5,TGTGCCAGCAAGGAACAGGGGGCCCAGTACTTC,CASKEQGAQYF
many,TRBV5-7,NA,TRBJ1-5,TGTGCCAGCAGCTTAGGGGACCAGCCCCAGCATTTT,CASSLGDQPQHF
NA,TRBV28,NA,TRBJ2-2,TGTGCCAGCAGTTTCGGAGGGTACAACACCGGGGAGCTGTTTTTT,CASSFGGYNTGELFF
few,TRBV27,TRBD2,TRBJ2-3,TGTGCCAGCAGTTGGACTAGCGACACAGATACGCAGTATTTT,CASSWTSDTDTQYF
many,TRBV28,NA,TRBJ2-5,TGTGCCAGCAGTTTACAGTACCAAGAGACCCAGTACTTC,CASSLQYQETQYF
NA,TRBV6-4,TRBD2,TRBJ2-3,TGTGCCAGCAGTGACTCCCAGCGGGGCTACAATGAGCAGTATTTT,CASSDSQRGYNEQYF
NA,TRBV12-5,NA,TRBJ1-5,TGTGCTAGTGGCCAGGAGGCCAATCAGCCCCAGCATTTT,CASGQEANQPQHF
NA,TRBV10-1,TRBD1,TRBJ1-6,TGCGCCAGGATTCGGGACAGTTATAATTCACCCCTCCACTTT,CARIRDSYNSPLHF
many,TRBV3-1,NA,TRBJ2-7,TGTGCCAGCAGCCAGGTCGACGCGGGGGCTTACGAGCAGTACTTC,CASSQVDAGAYEQYF
many,TRBV10-3,TRBD1,TRBJ1-4,TGTGCCGTCAGGGGGCCAACTAATGAAAAACTGTTTTTT,CAVRGPTNEKLFF
NA,TRBV7-9,TRBD2,TRBJ2-1,TGTGCCAGCAGCTACCCGGGAGGGAGTGAGCAGTTCTTC,CASSYPGGSEQFF
NA,TRBV27,TRBD2,TRBJ2-1,TGTGCCAGCAGTCCGGGACTAGCGGGAGTTTTTGAGCAGTTCTTC,CASSPGLAGVFEQFF
many,TRBV5-1,NA,TRBJ2-7,TGCGCCAGCAGTTTGACTACAGGGAATCCCTACGAGCAGTACTTC,CASSLTTGNPYEQYF
many,TRBV20-1,NA,TRBJ2-1,TGCAGTGCCGACTCCCGACTAGGGGTCAATGAGCAGTTCTTC,CSADSRLGVNEQFF
NA,TRBV29-1,TRBD2,TRBJ2-1,TGCAGCGTTGATGGGCGGGAGGGCCGAAGGAATGAGCAGTTCTTC,CSVDGREGRRNEQFF